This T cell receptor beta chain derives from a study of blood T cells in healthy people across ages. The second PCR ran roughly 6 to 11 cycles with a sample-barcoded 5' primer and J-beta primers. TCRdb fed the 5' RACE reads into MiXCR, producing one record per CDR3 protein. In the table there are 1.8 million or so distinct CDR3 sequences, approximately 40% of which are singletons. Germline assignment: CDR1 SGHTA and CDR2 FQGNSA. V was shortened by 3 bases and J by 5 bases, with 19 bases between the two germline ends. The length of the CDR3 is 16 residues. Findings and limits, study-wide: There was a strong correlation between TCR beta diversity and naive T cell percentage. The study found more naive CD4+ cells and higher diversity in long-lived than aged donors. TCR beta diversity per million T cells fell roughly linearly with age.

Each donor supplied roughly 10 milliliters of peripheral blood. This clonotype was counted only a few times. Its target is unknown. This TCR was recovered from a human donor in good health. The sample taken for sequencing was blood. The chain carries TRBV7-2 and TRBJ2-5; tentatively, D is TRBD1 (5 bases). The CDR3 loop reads CASSFHLQEMAETQYF. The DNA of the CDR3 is TGTGCCAGCAGCTTCCACCTACAGGAGATGGCGGAGACCCAGTACTTC.